The next 22 T cell receptor beta chains were all read from a single sample in a study of spatial heterogeneity in lung cancer (dated by TCRdb to between 2018 and 2021). Libraries were made using 5' RACE. Sequencing was performed on a NextSeq 500. The raw public reads went through TCRdb reprocessing: fastp at Q25, MiXCR clone calling, in-frame beta chains kept. When rows share a CDR3 protein, they turn into one entry using the most common DNA and genes. The sample profile shows approximately 9,600 distinct CDR3 sequences; under 8.5% of them were found once. About 20% of the sample goes to the ten largest clones. Interpreted using the paper, the time point label stands for: sample taken at primary tumor resection. No antigen is known for these receptors. On the study overall, not on this receptor specifically: The tumor nonsynonymous mutation count correlated with the number of expanded intratumoral alpha and beta TCRs.

The sample in question was lung tumor tissue, obtained at surgery. All receptors come from a male donor with early-stage non-small cell lung cancer.

This clonotype is labeled as medium-sized (0.01 to 0.1%). The chain joins TRBV28 to TRBJ2-1, with 10 bases that match TRBD2. Per germline, CDR1 MDHEN and CDR2 SYDVKM. J gave up 0 bases and V 2 bases, and 10 bases lay outside the gene matches. This CDR3 spans 19 amino acids. Here the CDR3 DNA reads TGTGCCAGCAGTTTACTAGCGGGAGTTGGGGGGCGCTCCTACAATGAGCAGTTCTTC. It encodes CASSLLAGVGGRSYNEQFF.

This clonotype appeared many times. This chain links TRBV29-1 with TRBJ2-5; 10 nucleotides line up with TRBD1. V dropped 5 bases and J dropped 4; count of bases not matched to a gene: 4. Germline CDR1 SQVTM, CDR2 ANQGSEA. The CDR3 runs to 13 residues. CDR3 loop: CSVQRDRGETQYF. DNA for the CDR3: TGCAGCGTTCAACGGGACAGGGGAGAGACCCAGTACTTC. The full variable domain, its missing parts supplied by reference TRBV29-1 and TRBJ2-5, is SAVISQKPSRDICQRGTSLTIQCQVDSQVTMMFWYRQQPGQSLTLIATANQGSEATYESGFVIDKFPISRPNLTFSTLTVSNMSPEDSSIYLCSVQRDRGETQYFGPGTRLLVL.

The chain combines TRBV20-1 with TRBJ2-5; perhaps TRBD2 as D (5 bases). Germline CDR1 reads DFQATT; CDR2 reads SNEGSKA (reference sequence). The CDR3 sequence is 14 residues long. V was pared by 5 bases and J by 2 bases, with 15 bases between. For the CDR3, the DNA is TGCAGTGCTCCCCCCCGGGGAAGGCAAGAGACCCAGTACTTC. It translates to CSAPPRGRQETQYF.

This clonotype is categorized as medium-sized. The chain couples TRBV7-3 to TRBJ2-2; unclear D gene. The ends were cut back, 2 bases at V and 1 base at J, with 2 bases in the middle. This CDR3 comprises 13 residues. Per germline, CDR1 SGHTA and CDR2 FQGTGA. The DNA of the CDR3 is TGTGCCAGCAGCTTAGGGAACACCGGGGAGCTGTTTTTT. As protein: CASSLGNTGELFF.

This clonotype has at least ten counts. The chain joins TRBV9 to TRBJ2-2; TRBD1 might be the D (6 bases). The CDR3 has 15 amino acids. CDR1 is SGDLS and CDR2 is YYNGEE in the germline V gene. The V end lost 3 bases, the J end lost 5 bases, and 14 bases lay between the germline ends. The CDR3 loop reads CASSAGTPTTGELFF. The CDR3 nucleotides are TGTGCCAGCAGCGCCGGGACACCGACGACCGGGGAGCTGTTTTTT.

The V and J genes are TRBV5-1 and TRBJ2-5, with D possibly being TRBD1 (5 bases). The CDR3 covers 14 residues. Trimming took off 2 bases at V and 1 base at J, with 9 bases between the two ends. CDR1 SGHRS and CDR2 YFSETQ come from the germline V gene. CDR3 protein: CASSFADSQETQYF. In DNA, the CDR3 is TGCGCCAGCAGCTTCGCCGACAGCCAAGAGACCCAGTACTTC.

There are many counts of this clonotype. The gene calls are TRBV12-3 or TRBV12-4 and TRBJ1-5; 8 bases align to TRBD1. CDR3 length: 15 amino acids. V lost 1 base and J lost 4; bases outside the gene matches: 3. The CDR3 loop is CASSLEYRGNQPQHF. The CDR3 DNA reads TGTGCCAGCAGTTTAGAGTACAGGGGGAATCAGCCCCAGCATTTT.

This clonotype was picked up a small number of times. The chain joins TRBV7-2 to TRBJ2-3; 9 bases align to TRBD2. Germline loops: CDR1 SGHTA, CDR2 FQGNSA. CDR3 length: 15 residues. Unmatched junction bases numbered 6, after V lost 2 bases and J lost 6 bases. CDR3 nucleotide sequence: TGTGCCAGCAGCTTATTAGCGGGGGTCAGGGATACGCAGTATTTT. Its protein product is CASSLLAGVRDTQYF. Drawing the rest from reference TRBV7-2 and TRBJ2-3, the complete variable domain is GAGVSQSPSNKVTEKGKDVELRCDPISGHTALYWYRQSLGQGLEFLIYFQGNSAPDKSGLPSDRFSAERTGGSVSTLTIQRTQQEDSAVYLCASSLLAGVRDTQYFGPGTRLTVL.

By frequency in the sample, this clonotype is medium-sized. J is TRBJ2-7 and V is TRBV5-6; 7 nucleotides line up with TRBD1. The CDR3 is 14 residues long. V gave up 4 bases and J gave up 7 bases; unmatched junction bases: 11. Germline CDR1 SGHDT, CDR2 YYEEEE. The CDR3 coding sequence is TGTGCCAGCAGCGGAACGGACAGGTTGGGAGAGCAGTACTTC. It translates to CASSGTDRLGEQYF.

The table lists this clonotype with a few counts. The chain has TRBV20-1 and TRBJ2-5; the D gene is possibly TRBD2 (5 bases). The CDR3 extends over 11 amino acids. Germline-derived CDR1 and CDR2 are DFQATT and SNEGSKA (reference sequence). The V and J ends lost 4 bases and 5 bases respectively, with 8 bases between them. In nucleotides, the CDR3 is TGCAGTGCTACGTCTAGCGAGACCCAGTACTTC. Its protein is CSATSSETQYF.

The chain employs TRBV29-1 and TRBJ2-1; D remains unclear. V dropped 5 bases and J dropped 7 bases, with 6 bases sitting between them. The length of the CDR3 is 10 residues. Germline V CDR1 and CDR2: SQVTM, ANQGSEA. As DNA, the CDR3 is TGCAGCGTTCAGGATAATGAGCAGTTCTTC. It encodes CSVQDNEQFF.

The table lists this clonotype with many counts. CDR3: CASSGTQLYEQYF. CDR3 coding DNA: TGTGCCAGCAGTGGGACACAACTCTACGAGCAGTACTTC. The chain employs TRBV6-1 and TRBJ2-7; D is perhaps TRBD1 (5 bases). V lost 4 bases and J lost 3, with 10 bases in between. CDR1 and CDR2 from the germline V gene are MNHNS and SASEGT. The CDR3 length is 13 residues.

The sample holds a few counts of this clonotype. This sequence joins TRBV6-2 or TRBV6-3 and TRBJ2-1; D remains unclear. This CDR3 has 14 amino acids. CDR1 is MNHEY and CDR2 is SVGEGT in the germline V gene. Trimming removed 11 bases from V and 2 bases from J, with 16 bases in between. The CDR3 coding sequence is TGTGCCGTCGTGCGGCCCCTCCCCTACAATGAGCAGTTCTTC. It yields the protein CAVVRPLPYNEQFF.

Relative to its sample, this clonotype is medium-sized. The chain has TRBV7-4 and TRBJ1-2; D uncertain. V lost 3 bases and J lost 4, with 9 bases in between. CDR1 and CDR2 (germline): SGHVT, SQSDAQ. The CDR3 totals 13 residues. The CDR3 DNA reads as TGTGCCAGCAGCTTCAGGAGCCTCTATGGCTACACCTTC. This encodes CASSFRSLYGYTF.

The J gene is TRBJ2-7, the V gene TRBV3-1, with D tentatively TRBD2 (5 bases). Deletions cut 5 bases from V and 10 bases from J, with 15 bases between. Germline V gene data show CDR1 as LGHDT and CDR2 as YNNKEL (reference sequence). The length of the CDR3 is 12 residues. CDR3 DNA sequence: TGTGCCAGCAGCGCGACCGGGGTCCCCCAGTACTTC. Translation: CASSATGVPQYF.

This clonotype was observed at least ten times. The rearrangement joins TRBV28 to TRBJ1-6; a possible D gene is TRBD1 (6 bases). V lost 9 bases and J 0 bases, leaving 9 bases between the germline ends. CDR3 size: 14 residues. CDR1 and CDR2 from the germline V gene are MDHEN and SYDVKM. DNA of the CDR3: TGTGCCAGTCAGGGGAGCTCCTATAATTCACCCCTCCACTTT. It specifies CASQGSSYNSPLHF. Full variable domain (outside the CDR3, taken from reference TRBV28 and TRBJ1-6): DVKVTQSSRYLVKRTGEKVFLECVQDMDHENMFWYRQDPGLGLRLIYFSYDVKMKEKGDIPEGYSVSREKKERFSLILESASTNQTSMYLCASQGSSYNSPLHFGNGTRLTVT.

The J gene is TRBJ2-3, the V gene TRBV20-1; 10 bases line up with TRBD2. Unmatched junction bases numbered 6, after V lost 3 bases and J lost 0 bases. The CDR3 spans 16 residues. Per the germline V gene, CDR1 is DFQATT and CDR2 is SNEGSKA (reference sequence). CDR3 region: CSASERGGASTDTQYF. Written as DNA, the CDR3 is TGCAGTGCTAGCGAGCGGGGGGGTGCTAGCACAGATACGCAGTATTTT.

This chain links TRBV6-6 with TRBJ1-3; unclear D gene. V lost 4 bases, J lost 0 bases, and 4 bases lay in between. The CDR3 totals 13 residues. Germline values: CDR1 MNHNY, CDR2 SVGAGI (reference sequence). This CDR3 is CASSSNSGNTIYF. The CDR3 DNA is TGTGCCAGCAGTTCCAACTCTGGAAACACCATATATTTT.

The sample holds many counts of this clonotype. The rearrangement joins TRBV20-1 to TRBJ2-7; D possibly corresponds to TRBD1 (6 bases). CDR1 is DFQATT and CDR2 is SNEGSKA in the germline V gene (reference sequence). Trimming shortened V by 3 bases and J by 3 bases, and 18 bases separated the two germline ends. The CDR3 extends over 15 amino acids. The CDR3 sequence: CSARDSDRLNYEQYF. CDR3 nucleotides: TGCAGTGCTAGGGACTCCGACAGGCTTAACTACGAGCAGTACTTC.

This clonotype was counted a few times. V gene TRBV20-1 combines with J gene TRBJ1-1; TRBD1 agrees at 7 bases. Germline assignment: CDR1 DFQATT and CDR2 SNEGSKA (reference sequence). V was pared by 6 bases and J by 1 base, with 11 bases of the junction left unmatched. The CDR3 extends over 15 amino acids. CDR3 amino acids: CSAFPGTAPNTEAFF. In nucleotides, the CDR3 is TGCAGTGCCTTCCCCGGGACAGCTCCGAACACTGAAGCTTTCTTT.

Regarding this clonotype: This may be a read error: a much more frequent sequence differs by one nucleotide. The V gene is TRBV6-5, the J gene TRBJ1-3; tentatively, D is TRBD1 (6 bases). Looked up from germline, CDR1 is MNHEY and CDR2 is SVGAGI. This CDR3 spans 14 amino acids. CDR3 coding DNA: TGTGCCAGCAGTACAGGGAGCTCTGGAAACACCGTATATTTT. Amino acid sequence: CASSTGSSGNTVYF.

This clonotype was detected ten times or more. The J gene is TRBJ2-5, the V gene TRBV12-3 or TRBV12-4; possible D gene TRBD2, 5 bases. Trimming cost V 3 bases and J 5 bases, with 7 bases left between them. The CDR3 has 12 residues. The CDR3: CASSLRVETQYF. CDR3 in DNA: TGTGCCAGCAGTTTGAGGGTGGAGACCCAGTACTTC.